One sample yielded the 8 T cell receptor beta chains listed below, sequenced in a study of molecular identifiers for immune sequencing clone quantification. Each CDR3 protein is one row after TCRdb ran MiXCR on the PCR reads. The data show 250,000 to 400,000 distinct CDR3 sequences, with 20% to 25% seen just once and approximately 0.84% held by the top ten. The specimen was naive CD8+ T cells from blood, with Jurkat cell RNA spiked in. Subset meaning: FACS-sorted CD8+CD4-CCR7+CD45RA+ naive T cells. These receptor sequences come from a human donor in good health. Some libraries in this study had Jurkat cell RNA spiked in.

The sample holds a few counts of this clonotype. V gene TRBV7-9 combines with J gene TRBJ2-3; TRBD1 is a possible D gene (6 bases). The germline V gene encodes CDR1 SEHNR and CDR2 FQNEAQ (reference sequence). V was cut by 5 bases and J by 4 bases, with 16 bases left in between. There are 15 residues in the CDR3. The CDR3 region has the DNA TGTGCCAGCAGCCCCATCCGTGGGGGCGCAGATACGCAGTATTTT. Amino acids: CASSPIRGGADTQYF.

To note about this clonotype: This may be a read error: a much more frequent sequence differs by one nucleotide. The chain recombines TRBV6-5 with TRBJ2-1, with TRBD2 matching 13 bases. This CDR3 contains 18 residues. Losses at the gene ends were 0 bases for V and 7 bases for J; bases not matched to a gene: 9. Per the germline V gene, CDR1 is MNHEY and CDR2 is SVGAGI. CDR3 coding DNA: TGTGCCAGCAGTTACTCGAAACTAGCGGGAGGGTCTTATAATGAGCAGTTCTTC. This gives the protein CASSYSKLAGGSYNEQFF.

This clonotype was detected only a few times. CDR3: CASSPGLPYEQYF. The CDR3, as DNA: TGCGCCAGCAGCCCCGGTCTCCCCTACGAGCAGTACTTC. The rearrangement links TRBV4-3 to TRBJ2-7; unclear D gene. The V end lost 4 bases, the J end lost 2 bases, and 9 bases lay between the germline ends. The CDR3 loop spans 13 amino acids. CDR1 is LGHNA and CDR2 is YSLEER in the germline V gene.

The sample holds a few counts of this clonotype. V gene TRBV27 combines with J gene TRBJ2-5, with D perhaps assigned TRBD1 or TRBD2 (6 bases each). V was trimmed by 3 bases and J by 3 bases, leaving 14 bases between them. Germline loops: CDR1 MNHEY, CDR2 SMNVEV (reference sequence). CDR3 size: 15 residues. The CDR3 is CASSLGDSGEETQYF. The CDR3 DNA is TGTGCCAGCAGTTTGGGGGACTCAGGGGAAGAGACCCAGTACTTC.

In its sample, this clonotype was seen many times. The CDR3 is CASSPEPGGPGATQYF. The CDR3 DNA reads as TGTGCCAGCAGCCCTGAGCCGGGGGGGCCTGGTGCTACGCAGTATTTT. The chain employs TRBV6-5 and TRBJ2-3; TRBD2 agrees at 8 bases. V lost 6 bases to trimming and J lost 8 bases; unmatched junction nucleotides: 16. Germline CDR1 reads MNHEY; CDR2 reads SVGAGI. CDR3 length equals 16 residues.

Many counts were recorded for this clonotype. The chain recombines TRBV5-8 with TRBJ1-1; D perhaps matches TRBD1 (6 bases). This CDR3 is built from 14 residues. CDR1 and CDR2 (germline): SGHTS, YDEGEE. V lost 0 bases and J 4 bases, leaving 10 bases between the germline ends. CDR3: CASSLDGGLTEAFF. CDR3 sequence (DNA): TGTGCCAGCAGCTTGGATGGGGGGCTCACTGAAGCTTTCTTT.

About this clonotype itself: Possible read error: a much larger clone is one base away. This CDR3 reads CASSSNQGLGTNVLTF. Written as DNA, the CDR3 is TGTGCCAGCAGCTCCAACCAGGGGTTAGGGACCAACGTCCTGACTTTC. The V gene is TRBV7-9, the J gene TRBJ2-6; D is perhaps TRBD1 (6 bases). There are 16 residues in the CDR3. Per germline, CDR1 SEHNR and CDR2 FQNEAQ (reference sequence). Trimming shortened V by 4 bases and J by 8 bases, and 18 bases separated the two germline ends.

Concerning this clonotype itself: With a much larger clone just one base away, this may be a read error. The chain recombines TRBV7-9 with TRBJ2-3; 8 bases are a match to TRBD2. CDR3 size: 15 residues. Germline trimming cut 7 bases from V and 4 bases from J; bases unmatched to any gene: 10. Per the germline V gene, CDR1 is SEHNR and CDR2 is FQNEAQ (reference sequence). The CDR3 bases are TGTGCCAGCATCGAGAGCGGGGGCCGCGCAGATACGCAGTATTTT. Translated, it gives CASIESGGRADTQYF.